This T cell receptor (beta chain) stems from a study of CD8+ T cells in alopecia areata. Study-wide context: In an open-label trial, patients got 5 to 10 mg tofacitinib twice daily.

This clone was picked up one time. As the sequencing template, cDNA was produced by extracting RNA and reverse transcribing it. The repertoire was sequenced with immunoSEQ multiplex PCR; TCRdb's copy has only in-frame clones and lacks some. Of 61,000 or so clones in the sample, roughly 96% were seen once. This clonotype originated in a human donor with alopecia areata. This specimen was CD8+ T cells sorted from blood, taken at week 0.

The CDR3 DNA reads as TGTGCCAGCAGGGCCGGGACTTTAAAAAACATTCAGTACTTC. Amino acid sequence: CASRAGTLKNIQYF. The chain is built from TRBV5-6 and TRBJ2-4; a weak D match, TRBD2 (6 bases). The V and J ends lost 5 bases and 4 bases respectively, with 13 bases between them. Per germline, CDR1 SGHDT and CDR2 YYEEEE. The CDR3 is 14 amino acids.